One T cell receptor (beta chain) is described in this entry. The antigen remains undetermined. The data belong to a study of cytomegalovirus exposure and HLA in healthy donors. Study-level findings and limits: Researchers reported in a later analysis that a missense DCLRE1C variant was tied to TCR beta V- and J-gene trimming. In an earlier analysis, productive rearrangement rates for most beta V segments clustered near 87% or 30%.

The trim removed 6 bases at V and 7 bases at J, leaving 13 bases unmatched. Germline loops: CDR1 SQVTM, CDR2 ANQGSEA. The CDR3 has 14 amino acids. PCR involved 60 Vbeta and 13 Jbeta primers. Sequencing used immunoSEQ multiplex PCR; TCRdb keeps in-frame clones, though not all of them. The sample yields about 160,000 clones, about 81% seen once. This clonotype originated in a woman aged 45 to 65 in good health and CMV-seropositive. Sequenced material: PBMCs. J is TRBJ1-2 and V is TRBV29-1, with 8 bases aligning to TRBD1. The CDR3 is CSVLLGTGLGGYTF. For the CDR3, the DNA is TGCAGCGTCCTTCTTGGGACAGGTTTAGGTGGCTACACCTTC. Full variable domain (remainder filled in from reference TRBV29-1 and TRBJ1-2): SAVISQKPSRDICQRGTSLTIQCQVDSQVTMMFWYRQQPGQSLTLIATANQGSEATYESGFVIDKFPISRPNLTFSTLTVSNMSPEDSSIYLCSVLLGTGLGGYTFGSGTRLTVV.